Only a few counts were recorded for the clone carrying this TCR beta chain. Researchers tagged individual cDNA molecules with unique molecular identifiers. MiXCR was run by TCRdb on the 5' RACE reads, yielding one entry per CDR3 protein. In the table there are more than 60,000 distinct CDR3 sequences, roughly a tenth of which are singletons. These data come from a study of early T cells in non-severe SARS-CoV-2 infection. CDR1 SNHLY and CDR2 FYNNEI come from the germline V gene. The length of the CDR3 is 12 residues. Trimming removed 7 bases at V and 2 bases at J, with 7 bases between. Sequencing input: whole blood. The sequence derives from an adult who was a healthcare worker with PCR-confirmed SARS-CoV-2 infection or an uninfected control (not recorded which). The chain links TRBV2 to TRBJ2-3, with D maybe TRBD2 (5 bases). The CDR3 bases are TGTGCCAGCAAGACTACCACAGATACGCAGTATTTT. This codes for CASKTTTDTQYF.